This T cell receptor (beta chain) comes out of a study of PD-1 blockade in classical Hodgkin lymphoma. Study in general: Patients received nivolumab 3 mg/kg intravenously every 2 weeks. General study results and limits: Complete responders showed a baseline diversity that resembled the diversity of newly diagnosed patients.

Relapse was seen in all patients after autologous stem cell transplantation, and brentuximab vedotin exposure was variable. Thawed PBMCs yielded CD4+ T cells through magnetic negative selection. There are a few counts of this clone. What it binds is unknown. The protocol was immunoSEQ multiplex PCR, while the TCRdb copy is restricted to in-frame clones and leaves out a portion. The data show around 6,700 clones, 78% seen once. There are 14 residues in the CDR3. Germline V gene data show CDR1 as SNHLY and CDR2 as FYNNEI. V was pared by 6 bases and J by 5 bases, with 16 bases between. The sequence came from a human donor with classical Hodgkin lymphoma. The sample was CD4+ T cells from blood, taken at baseline. The genes are TRBV2 and TRBJ1-2, with D perhaps TRBD1 (5 bases). CDR3 nucleotides: TGTGCCAGCAGGAGAGACAGTCAAGGGTATGGCTACACCTTC. Its translation is CASRRDSQGYGYTF.